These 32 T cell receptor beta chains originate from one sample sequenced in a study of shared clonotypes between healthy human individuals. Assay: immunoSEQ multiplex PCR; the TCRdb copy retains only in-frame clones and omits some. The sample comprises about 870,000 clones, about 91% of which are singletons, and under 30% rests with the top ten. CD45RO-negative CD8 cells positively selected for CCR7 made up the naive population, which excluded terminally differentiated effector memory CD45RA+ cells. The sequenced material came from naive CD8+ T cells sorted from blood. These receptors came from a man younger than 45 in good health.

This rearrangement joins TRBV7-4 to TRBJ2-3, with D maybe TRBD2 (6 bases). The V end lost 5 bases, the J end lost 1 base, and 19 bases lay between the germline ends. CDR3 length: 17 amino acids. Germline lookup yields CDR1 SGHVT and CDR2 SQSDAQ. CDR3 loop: CASSQVSSGWGTDTQYF. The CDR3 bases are TGTGCCAGCAGCCAGGTGAGTAGCGGATGGGGCACAGATACGCAGTATTTT.

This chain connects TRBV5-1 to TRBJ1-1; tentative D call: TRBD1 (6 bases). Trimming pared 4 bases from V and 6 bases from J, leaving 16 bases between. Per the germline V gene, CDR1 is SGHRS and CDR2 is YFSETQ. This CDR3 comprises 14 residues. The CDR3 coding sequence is TGCGCCAGCAGCCCGGGGGGGGCGAGGGCTGAAGCTTTCTTT. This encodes CASSPGGARAEAFF.

The CDR3 spells CASSWTADNEQFF. The CDR3, as DNA: TGTGCCAGCAGTTGGACAGCTGACAATGAGCAGTTCTTC. The chain carries TRBV28 and TRBJ2-1; a possible D gene is TRBD1 (6 bases). This CDR3 is 13 amino acids long. V was clipped by 4 bases and J by 5 bases, with 9 bases between them. CDR1 and CDR2 (germline): MDHEN, SYDVKM.

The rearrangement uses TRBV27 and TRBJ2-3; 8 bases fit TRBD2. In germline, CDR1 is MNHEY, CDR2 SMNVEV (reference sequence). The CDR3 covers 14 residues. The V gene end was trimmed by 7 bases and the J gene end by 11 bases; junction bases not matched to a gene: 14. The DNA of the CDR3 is TGTGCCAGCAACCCCGGACTAGCCCCTGGGATGCAGTATTTT. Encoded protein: CASNPGLAPGMQYF.

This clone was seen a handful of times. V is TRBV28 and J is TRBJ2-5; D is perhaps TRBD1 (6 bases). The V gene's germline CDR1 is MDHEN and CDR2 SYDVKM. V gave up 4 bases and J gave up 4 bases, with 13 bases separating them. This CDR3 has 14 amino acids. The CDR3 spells CASSSYQGPETQYF. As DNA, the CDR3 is TGTGCCAGCAGTTCCTACCAGGGGCCAGAGACCCAGTACTTC. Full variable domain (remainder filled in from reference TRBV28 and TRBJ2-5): DVKVTQSSRYLVKRTGEKVFLECVQDMDHENMFWYRQDPGLGLRLIYFSYDVKMKEKGDIPEGYSVSREKKERFSLILESASTNQTSMYLCASSSYQGPETQYFGPGTRLLVL.

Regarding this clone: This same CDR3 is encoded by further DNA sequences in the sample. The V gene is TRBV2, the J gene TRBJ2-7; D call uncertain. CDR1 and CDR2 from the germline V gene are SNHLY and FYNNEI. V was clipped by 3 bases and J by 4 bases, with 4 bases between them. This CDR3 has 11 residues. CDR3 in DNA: TGTGCCAGCAGTGATCGTTACGAGCAGTACTTC. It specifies CASSDRYEQYF.

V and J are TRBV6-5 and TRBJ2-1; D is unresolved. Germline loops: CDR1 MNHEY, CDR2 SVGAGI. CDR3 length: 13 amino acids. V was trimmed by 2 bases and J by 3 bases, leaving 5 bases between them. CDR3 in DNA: TGTGCCAGCAGTTACGGGGACTACAATGAGCAGTTCTTC. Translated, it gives CASSYGDYNEQFF.

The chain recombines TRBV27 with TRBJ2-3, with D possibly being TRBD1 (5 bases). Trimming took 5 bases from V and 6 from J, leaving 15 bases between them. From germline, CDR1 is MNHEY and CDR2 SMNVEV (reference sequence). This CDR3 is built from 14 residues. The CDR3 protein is CASSLLGVEDTQYF. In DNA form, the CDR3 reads TGTGCCAGCAGTCTCCTAGGGGTTGAGGATACGCAGTATTTT.

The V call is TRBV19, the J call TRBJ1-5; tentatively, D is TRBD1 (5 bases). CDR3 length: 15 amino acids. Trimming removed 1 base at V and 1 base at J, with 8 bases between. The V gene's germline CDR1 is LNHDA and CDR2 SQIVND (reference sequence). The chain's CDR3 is CASSIVSGSNQPQHF. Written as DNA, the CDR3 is TGTGCCAGTAGTATAGTATCAGGGAGCAATCAGCCCCAGCATTTT.

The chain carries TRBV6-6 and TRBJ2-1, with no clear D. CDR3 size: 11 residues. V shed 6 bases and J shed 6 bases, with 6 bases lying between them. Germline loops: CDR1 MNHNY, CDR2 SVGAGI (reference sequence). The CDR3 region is CASRGSNEQFF. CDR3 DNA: TGTGCCAGCAGGGGGTCCAATGAGCAGTTCTTC.

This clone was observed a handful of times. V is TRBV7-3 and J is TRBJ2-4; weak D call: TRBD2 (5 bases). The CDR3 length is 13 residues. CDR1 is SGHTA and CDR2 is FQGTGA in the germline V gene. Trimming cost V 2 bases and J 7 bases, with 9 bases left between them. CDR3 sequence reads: CASSLLGGNIQYF. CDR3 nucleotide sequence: TGTGCCAGCAGCTTACTAGGAGGCAACATTCAGTACTTC.

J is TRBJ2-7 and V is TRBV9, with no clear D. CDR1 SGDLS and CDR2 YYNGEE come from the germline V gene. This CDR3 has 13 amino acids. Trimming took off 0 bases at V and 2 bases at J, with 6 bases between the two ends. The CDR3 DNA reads TGTGCCAGCAGCGTAGCTCCCCCCTACGAGCAGTACTTC. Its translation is CASSVAPPYEQYF. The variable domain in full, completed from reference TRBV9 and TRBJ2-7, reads DSGVTQTPKHLITATGQRVTLRCSPRSGDLSVYWYQQSLDQGLQFLIQYYNGEERAKGNILERFSAQQFPDLHSELNLSSLELGDSALYFCASSVAPPYEQYFGPGTRLTVT.

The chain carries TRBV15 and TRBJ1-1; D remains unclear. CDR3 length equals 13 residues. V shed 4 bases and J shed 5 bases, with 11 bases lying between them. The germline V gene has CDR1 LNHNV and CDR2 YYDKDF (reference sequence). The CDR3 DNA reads TGTGCCACCAGCACCGGACTCCCGACTGAAGCTTTCTTT. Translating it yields CATSTGLPTEAFF.

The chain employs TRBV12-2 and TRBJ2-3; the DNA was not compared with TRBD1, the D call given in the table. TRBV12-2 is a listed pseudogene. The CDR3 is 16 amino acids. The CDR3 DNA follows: TGTGCAAGTCGCTTAATATGGGGACAGAGAACAGATACGCAGTATTTT. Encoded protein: CASRLIWGQRTDTQYF.

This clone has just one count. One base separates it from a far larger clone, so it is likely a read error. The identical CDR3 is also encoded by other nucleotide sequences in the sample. The chain's CDR3 is CASSEGTSGSYEQYF. The CDR3 DNA reads TGTGCCAGCAGTGAAGGGACTAGCGGGAGCTACGAGCAGTACTTC. The J gene is TRBJ2-7, the V gene TRBV6-1; 13 bases line up with TRBD2. Germline CDR1 reads MNHNS; CDR2 reads SASEGT. The CDR3 totals 15 residues. The J segment lost 3 bases and the V segment lost 1 base, leaving 0 bases of the junction unmatched.

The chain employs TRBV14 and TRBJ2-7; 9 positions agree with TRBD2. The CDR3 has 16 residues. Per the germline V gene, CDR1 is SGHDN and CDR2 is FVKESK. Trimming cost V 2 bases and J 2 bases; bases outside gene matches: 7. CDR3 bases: TGTGCCAGCAGCCAATGGGGAGCGGGAGGCCCCTACGAGCAGTACTTC. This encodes CASSQWGAGGPYEQYF.

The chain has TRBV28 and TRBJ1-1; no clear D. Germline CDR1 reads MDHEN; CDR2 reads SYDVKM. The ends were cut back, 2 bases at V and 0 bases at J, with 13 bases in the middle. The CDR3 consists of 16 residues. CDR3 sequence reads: CASSLTSRSLNTEAFF. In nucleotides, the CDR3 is TGTGCCAGCAGTTTAACGTCAAGATCGTTGAACACTGAAGCTTTCTTT.

The CDR3 sequence is CASYREVGTEAFF. The CDR3 bases are TGTGCCAGCTACAGGGAGGTGGGCACTGAAGCTTTCTTT. This chain joins TRBV7-9 and TRBJ1-1; D may be TRBD1 (6 bases). Trimming shortened V by 8 bases and J by 4 bases, and 14 bases separated the two germline ends. This CDR3 is built from 13 residues. Germline values: CDR1 SEHNR, CDR2 FQNEAQ (reference sequence).

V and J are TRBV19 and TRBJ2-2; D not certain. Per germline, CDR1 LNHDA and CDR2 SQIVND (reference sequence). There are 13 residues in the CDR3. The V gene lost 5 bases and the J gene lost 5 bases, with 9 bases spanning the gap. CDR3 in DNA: TGTGCCAGTAGTGTTCCCGGGACCGGGGAGCTGTTTTTT. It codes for CASSVPGTGELFF. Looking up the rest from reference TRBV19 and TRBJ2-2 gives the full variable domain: DGGITQSPKYLFRKEGQNVTLSCEQNLNHDAMYWYRQDPGQGLRLIYYSQIVNDFQKGDIAEGYSVSREKKESFPLTVTSAQKNPTAFYLCASSVPGTGELFFGEGSRLTVL.

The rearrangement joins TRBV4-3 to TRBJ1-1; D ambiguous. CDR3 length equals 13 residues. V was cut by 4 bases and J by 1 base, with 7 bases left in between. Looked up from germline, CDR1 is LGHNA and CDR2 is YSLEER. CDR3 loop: CASSRATNTEAFF. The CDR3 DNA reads TGCGCCAGCAGCCGGGCCACGAACACTGAAGCTTTCTTT.

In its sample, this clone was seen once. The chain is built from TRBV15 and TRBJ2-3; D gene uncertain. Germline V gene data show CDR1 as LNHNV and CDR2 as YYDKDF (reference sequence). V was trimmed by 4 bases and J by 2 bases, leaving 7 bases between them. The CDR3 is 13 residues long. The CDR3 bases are TGTGCCACCAGCATAACAGTCACAGATACGCAGTATTTT. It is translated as CATSITVTDTQYF.

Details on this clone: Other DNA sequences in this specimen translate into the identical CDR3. The CDR3 DNA follows: TGTGCCAGCAGTTACTCGACTAGCGGTGCCTACGAGCAGTACTTC. This encodes CASSYSTSGAYEQYF. The chain couples TRBV6-5 to TRBJ2-7, with 9 bases aligning to TRBD2. V lost 0 bases, J lost 2 bases, and 2 bases stayed unmatched. Germline loops: CDR1 MNHEY, CDR2 SVGAGI. This CDR3 spans 15 amino acids.

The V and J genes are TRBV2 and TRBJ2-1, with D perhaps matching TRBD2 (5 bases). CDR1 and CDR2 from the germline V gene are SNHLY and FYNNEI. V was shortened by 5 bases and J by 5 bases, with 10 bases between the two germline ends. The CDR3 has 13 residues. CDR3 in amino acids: CASSRGSDNEQFF. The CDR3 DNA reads TGTGCCAGCAGTAGAGGGAGTGACAATGAGCAGTTCTTC.

CDR3 nucleotide sequence: TGTGCCAGTAGTATCGGGGGTGCGTGGGATGAGCAGTTCTTC. Translation: CASSIGGAWDEQFF. V is TRBV19 and J is TRBJ2-1; the D gene is possibly TRBD2 (6 bases). Trimming shortened V by 3 bases and J by 8 bases, and 14 bases separated the two germline ends. The CDR3 covers 14 residues. Per germline, CDR1 LNHDA and CDR2 SQIVND (reference sequence).

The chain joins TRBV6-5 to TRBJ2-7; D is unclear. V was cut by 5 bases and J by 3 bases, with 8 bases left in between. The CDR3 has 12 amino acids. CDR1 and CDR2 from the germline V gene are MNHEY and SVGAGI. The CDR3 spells CASSDLGYEQYF. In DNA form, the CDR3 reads TGTGCCAGCAGTGACCTCGGCTACGAGCAGTACTTC.

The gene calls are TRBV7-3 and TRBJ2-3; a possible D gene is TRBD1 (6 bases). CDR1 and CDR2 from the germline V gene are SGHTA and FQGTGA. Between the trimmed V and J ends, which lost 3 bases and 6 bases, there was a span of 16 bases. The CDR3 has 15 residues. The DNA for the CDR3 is TGTGCCAGCAGCTTGGAGACAGGAACTGCTGATACGCAGTATTTT. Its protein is CASSLETGTADTQYF.

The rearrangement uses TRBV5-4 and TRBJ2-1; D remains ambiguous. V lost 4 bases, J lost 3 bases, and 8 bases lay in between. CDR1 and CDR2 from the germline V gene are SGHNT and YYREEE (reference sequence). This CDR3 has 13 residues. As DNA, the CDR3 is TGTGCCAGCAGCCCCCAGGTCTACAATGAGCAGTTCTTC. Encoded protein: CASSPQVYNEQFF.

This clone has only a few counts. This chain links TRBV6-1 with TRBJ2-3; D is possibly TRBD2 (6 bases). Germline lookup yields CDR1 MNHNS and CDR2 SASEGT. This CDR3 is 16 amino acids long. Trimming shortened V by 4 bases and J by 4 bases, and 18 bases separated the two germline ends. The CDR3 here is CASSGERAVGPDTQYF. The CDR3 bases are TGTGCCAGCAGTGGAGAGCGGGCCGTTGGGCCAGATACGCAGTATTTT.

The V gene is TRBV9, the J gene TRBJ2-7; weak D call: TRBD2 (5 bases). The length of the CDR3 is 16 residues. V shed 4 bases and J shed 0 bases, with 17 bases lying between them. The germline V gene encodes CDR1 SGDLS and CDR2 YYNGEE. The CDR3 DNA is TGTGCCAGCAGCCCCACTAGTACCCCGAGCTCCTACGAGCAGTACTTC. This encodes CASSPTSTPSSYEQYF.

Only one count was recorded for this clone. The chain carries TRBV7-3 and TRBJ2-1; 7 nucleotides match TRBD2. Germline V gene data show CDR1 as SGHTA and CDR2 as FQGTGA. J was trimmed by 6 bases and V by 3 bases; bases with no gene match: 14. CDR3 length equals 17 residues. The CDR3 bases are TGTGCCAGCAGCTTTTCGAATAATGCGGGAGTAGGCAATGAGCAGTTCTTC. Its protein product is CASSFSNNAGVGNEQFF. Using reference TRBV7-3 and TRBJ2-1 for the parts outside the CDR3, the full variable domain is GAGVSQTPSNKVTEKGKYVELRCDPISGHTALYWYRQSLGQGPEFLIYFQGTGAADDSGLPNDRFFAVRPEGSVSTLKIQRTERGDSAVYLCASSFSNNAGVGNEQFFGPGTRLTVL.

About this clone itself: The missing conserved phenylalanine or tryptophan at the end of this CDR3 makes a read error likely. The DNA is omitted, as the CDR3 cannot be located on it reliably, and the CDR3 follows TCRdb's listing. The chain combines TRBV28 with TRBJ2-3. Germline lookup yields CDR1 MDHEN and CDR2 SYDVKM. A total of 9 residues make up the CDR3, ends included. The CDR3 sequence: CASTQGPTL.

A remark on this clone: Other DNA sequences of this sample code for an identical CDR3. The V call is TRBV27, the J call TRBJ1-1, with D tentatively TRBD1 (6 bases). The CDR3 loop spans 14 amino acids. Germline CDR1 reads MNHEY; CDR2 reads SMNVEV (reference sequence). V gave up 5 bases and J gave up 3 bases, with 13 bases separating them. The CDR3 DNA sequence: TGTGCCAGCAGTCTACAGGGAGGGGACACTGAAGCTTTCTTT. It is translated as CASSLQGGDTEAFF.